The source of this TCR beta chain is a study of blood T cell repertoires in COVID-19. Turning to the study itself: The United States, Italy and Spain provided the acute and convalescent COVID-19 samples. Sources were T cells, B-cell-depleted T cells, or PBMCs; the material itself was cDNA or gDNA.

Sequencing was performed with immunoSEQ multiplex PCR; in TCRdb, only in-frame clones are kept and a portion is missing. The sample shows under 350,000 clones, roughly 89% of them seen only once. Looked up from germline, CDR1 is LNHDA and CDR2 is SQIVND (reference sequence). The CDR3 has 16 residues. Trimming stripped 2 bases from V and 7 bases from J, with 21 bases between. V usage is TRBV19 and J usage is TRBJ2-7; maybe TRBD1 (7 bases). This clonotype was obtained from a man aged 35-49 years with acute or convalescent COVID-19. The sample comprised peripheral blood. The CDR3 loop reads CASSIWRSEGAREQYF. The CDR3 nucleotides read TGTGCCAGTAGTATATGGAGGTCGGAGGGGGCGAGGGAGCAGTACTTC.